This T cell receptor beta chain was sequenced for a study of shared clonotypes between healthy human individuals. Study results and limitations: The study drew on few donors, limiting represented genetic and exposure-history diversity.

As for this clone: The antigen remains unidentified.

Deep was the level used in running the assay. Profiled with immunoSEQ multiplex PCR; TCRdb holds only in-frame clones, not every one. This sample yields under 2.5 million clones, of which just under 95% are seen a single time; approximately 0.4% belongs to the top ten. CD45RA+ naive and CD45RA-negative memory subsets were separated from CD4+ cells. Germline V lookup: CDR1 MDHEN, CDR2 SYDVKM. The CDR3 extends over 12 amino acids. Trimming removed 5 bases at V and 5 bases at J, with 10 bases between. Sequenced: naive CD4+ T cells from PBMCs. Subset here: CD45RA+ positively selected. This chain connects TRBV28 to TRBJ2-7; D gene ambiguous. This sequence was found in a young man in good health. Some clones in this sample may be carry-over from other donors' samples. CDR3 nucleotides: TGTGCCAGCAGTCCCCTCCGGGACGAGCAGTACTTC. Encoded protein: CASSPLRDEQYF.